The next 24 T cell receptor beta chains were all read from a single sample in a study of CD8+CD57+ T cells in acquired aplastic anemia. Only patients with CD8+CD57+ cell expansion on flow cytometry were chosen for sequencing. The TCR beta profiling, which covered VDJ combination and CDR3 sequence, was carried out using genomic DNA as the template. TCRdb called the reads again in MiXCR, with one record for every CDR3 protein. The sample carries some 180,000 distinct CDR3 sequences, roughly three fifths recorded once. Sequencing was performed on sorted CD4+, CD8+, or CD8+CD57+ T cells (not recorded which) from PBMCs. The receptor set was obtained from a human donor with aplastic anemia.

The CDR3 coding sequence is TGTGCCAGCAGCCCACTCGCGACTAGGGTTTACAATGAGCAGTTCTTC. This sequence encodes CASSPLATRVYNEQFF. V usage is TRBV11-2 and J usage is TRBJ2-1, with D perhaps matching TRBD2 (6 bases). Trimming took off 5 bases at V and 4 bases at J, with 18 bases between the two ends. The CDR3 consists of 16 residues. Germline V lookup: CDR1 SGHAT, CDR2 FQNNGV. The full variable domain, completed using reference TRBV11-2 and TRBJ2-1, is EAGVAQSPRYKIIEKRQSVAFWCNPISGHATLYWYQQILGQGPKLLIQFQNNGVVDDSQLPKDRFSAERLKGVDSTLKIQPAKLEDSAVYLCASSPLATRVYNEQFFGPGTRLTVL.

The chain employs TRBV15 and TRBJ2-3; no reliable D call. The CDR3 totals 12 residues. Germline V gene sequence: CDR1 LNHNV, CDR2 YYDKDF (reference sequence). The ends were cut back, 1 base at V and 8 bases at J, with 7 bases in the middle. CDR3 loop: CATSRALGTQYF. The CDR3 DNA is TGTGCCACCAGCAGAGCCCTTGGTACGCAGTATTTT.

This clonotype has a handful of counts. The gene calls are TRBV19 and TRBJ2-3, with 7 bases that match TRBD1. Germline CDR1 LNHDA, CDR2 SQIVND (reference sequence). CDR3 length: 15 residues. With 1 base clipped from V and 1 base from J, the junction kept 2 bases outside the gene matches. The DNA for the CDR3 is TGTGCCAGTAGTATAGGAACAGGGGGCACAGATACGCAGTATTTT. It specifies CASSIGTGGTDTQYF.

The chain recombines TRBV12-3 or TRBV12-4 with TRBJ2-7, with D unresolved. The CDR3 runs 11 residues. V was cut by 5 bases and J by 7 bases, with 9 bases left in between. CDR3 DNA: TGTGCCAGCAGTCTCCTCTGGGAGCAGTACTTC. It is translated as CASSLLWEQYF.

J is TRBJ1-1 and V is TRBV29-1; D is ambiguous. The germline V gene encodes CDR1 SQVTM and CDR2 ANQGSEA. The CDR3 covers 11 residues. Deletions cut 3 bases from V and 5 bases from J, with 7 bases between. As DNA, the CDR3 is TGCAGCGTTGATCGAGGGACTGAAGCTTTCTTT. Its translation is CSVDRGTEAFF.

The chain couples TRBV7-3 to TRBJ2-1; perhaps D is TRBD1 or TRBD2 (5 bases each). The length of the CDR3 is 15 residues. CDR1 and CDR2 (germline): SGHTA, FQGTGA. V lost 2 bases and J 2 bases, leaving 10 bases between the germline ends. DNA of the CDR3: TGTGCCAGCAGCTTACTGAGAGGGGCCTACAATGAGCAGTTCTTC. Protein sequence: CASSLLRGAYNEQFF.

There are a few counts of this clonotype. The CDR3 nucleotides read TGTGCCAGCAGTTACTCGGTAGCGGGGGGCATTAGCACAGATACGCAGTATTTT. Protein sequence: CASSYSVAGGISTDTQYF. The chain has TRBV6-6 and TRBJ2-3; 10 bases align to TRBD2. After removal of 0 bases from V and 0 bases from J, the junction contained 6 bases not matched to a gene. The CDR3 loop spans 18 amino acids. Germline V gene data show CDR1 as MNHNY and CDR2 as SVGAGI (reference sequence).

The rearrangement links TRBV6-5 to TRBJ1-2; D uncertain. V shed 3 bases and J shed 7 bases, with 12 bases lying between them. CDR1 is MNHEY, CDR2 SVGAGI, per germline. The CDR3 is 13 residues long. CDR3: CASSYRPGVGYTF. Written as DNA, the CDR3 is TGTGCCAGCAGTTATCGGCCAGGAGTTGGCTACACCTTC.

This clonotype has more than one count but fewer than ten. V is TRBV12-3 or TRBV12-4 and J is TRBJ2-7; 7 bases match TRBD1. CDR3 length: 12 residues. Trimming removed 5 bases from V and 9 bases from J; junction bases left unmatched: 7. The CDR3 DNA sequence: TGTGCCAGCAGTCCCGGACAGGTCACGCAGTACTTC. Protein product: CASSPGQVTQYF.

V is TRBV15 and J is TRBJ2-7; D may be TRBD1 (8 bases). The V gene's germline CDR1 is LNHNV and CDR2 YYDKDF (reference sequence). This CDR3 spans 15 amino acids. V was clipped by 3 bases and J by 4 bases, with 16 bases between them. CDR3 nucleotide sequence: TGTGCCACCAGCAGTTATACAGGGGGGGGGTACGAGCAGTACTTC. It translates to CATSSYTGGGYEQYF.

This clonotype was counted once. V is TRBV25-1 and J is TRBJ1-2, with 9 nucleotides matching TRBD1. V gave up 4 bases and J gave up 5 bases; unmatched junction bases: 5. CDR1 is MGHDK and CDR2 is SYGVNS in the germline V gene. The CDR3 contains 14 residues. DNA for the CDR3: TGTGCCAGCAGTGGAATAGGACAGGGGTATGGCTACACCTTC. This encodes CASSGIGQGYGYTF.

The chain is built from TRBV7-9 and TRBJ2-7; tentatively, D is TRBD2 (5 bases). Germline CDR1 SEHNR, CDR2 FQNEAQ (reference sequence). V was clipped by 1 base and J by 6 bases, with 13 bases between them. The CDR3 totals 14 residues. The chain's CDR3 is CASSLEFGEGEQYF. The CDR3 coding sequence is TGTGCCAGCAGCTTAGAGTTTGGCGAGGGCGAGCAGTACTTC.

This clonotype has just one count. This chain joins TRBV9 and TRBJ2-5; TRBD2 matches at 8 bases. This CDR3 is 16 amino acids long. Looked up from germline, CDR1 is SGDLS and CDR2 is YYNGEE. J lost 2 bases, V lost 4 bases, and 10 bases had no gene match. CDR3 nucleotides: TGTGCCAGCAGCCAGGGTAGCGGGACCAGACAAGAGACCCAGTACTTC. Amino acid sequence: CASSQGSGTRQETQYF.

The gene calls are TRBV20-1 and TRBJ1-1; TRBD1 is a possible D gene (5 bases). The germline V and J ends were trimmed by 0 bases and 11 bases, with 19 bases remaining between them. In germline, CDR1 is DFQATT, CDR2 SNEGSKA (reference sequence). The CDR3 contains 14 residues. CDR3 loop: CSARDLLIGGAAFF. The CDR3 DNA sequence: TGCAGTGCTAGAGATCTGTTGATAGGTGGGGCGGCTTTCTTT.

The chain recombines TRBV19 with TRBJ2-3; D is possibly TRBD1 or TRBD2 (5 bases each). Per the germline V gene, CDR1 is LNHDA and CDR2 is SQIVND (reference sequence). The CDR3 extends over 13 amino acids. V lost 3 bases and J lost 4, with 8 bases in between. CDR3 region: CASSIRDPDTQYF. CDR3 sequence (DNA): TGTGCCAGTAGTATCCGGGACCCAGATACGCAGTATTTT.

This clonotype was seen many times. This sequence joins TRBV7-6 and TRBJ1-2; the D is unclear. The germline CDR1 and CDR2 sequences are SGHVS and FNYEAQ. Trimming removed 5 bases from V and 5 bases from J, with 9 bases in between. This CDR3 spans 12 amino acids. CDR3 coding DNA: TGTGCCAGCAGCCCCGACGGATATGGCTACACCTTC. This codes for CASSPDGYGYTF. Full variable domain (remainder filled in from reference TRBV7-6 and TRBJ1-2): GAGVSQSPRYKVTKRGQDVALRCDPISGHVSLYWYRQALGQGPEFLTYFNYEAQQDKSGLPNDRFSAERPEGSISTLTIQRTEQRDSAMYRCASSPDGYGYTFGSGTRLTVV.

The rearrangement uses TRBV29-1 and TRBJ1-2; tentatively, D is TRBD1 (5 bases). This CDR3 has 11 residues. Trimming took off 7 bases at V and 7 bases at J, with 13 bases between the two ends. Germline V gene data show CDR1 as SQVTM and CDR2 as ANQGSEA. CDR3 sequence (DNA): TGCAGCGAGAGTCAGGGTGGTGGCTACACCTTC. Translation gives CSESQGGGYTF. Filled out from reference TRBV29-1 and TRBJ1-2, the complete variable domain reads SAVISQKPSRDICQRGTSLTIQCQVDSQVTMMFWYRQQPGQSLTLIATANQGSEATYESGFVIDKFPISRPNLTFSTLTVSNMSPEDSSIYLCSESQGGGYTFGSGTRLTVV.

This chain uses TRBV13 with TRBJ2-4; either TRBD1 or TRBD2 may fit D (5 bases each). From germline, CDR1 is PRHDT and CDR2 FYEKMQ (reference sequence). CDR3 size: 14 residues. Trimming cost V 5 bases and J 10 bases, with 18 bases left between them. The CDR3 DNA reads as TGTGCCAGCAGCCATGGGACGGCTCACGGGATTCAGTACTTC. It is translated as CASSHGTAHGIQYF.

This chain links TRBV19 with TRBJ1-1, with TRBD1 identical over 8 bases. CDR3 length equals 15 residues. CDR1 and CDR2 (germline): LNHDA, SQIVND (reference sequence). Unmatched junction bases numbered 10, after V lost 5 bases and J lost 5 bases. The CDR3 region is CASSFSGGAGTEAFF. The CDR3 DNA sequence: TGTGCCAGTAGTTTCTCAGGGGGCGCGGGGACTGAAGCTTTCTTT.

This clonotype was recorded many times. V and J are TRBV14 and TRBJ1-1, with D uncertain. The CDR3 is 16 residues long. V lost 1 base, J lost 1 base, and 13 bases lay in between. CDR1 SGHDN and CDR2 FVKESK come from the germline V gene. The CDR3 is CASSQVVRGGNTEAFF. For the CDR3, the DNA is TGTGCCAGCAGCCAAGTTGTGCGGGGAGGGAACACTGAAGCTTTCTTT.

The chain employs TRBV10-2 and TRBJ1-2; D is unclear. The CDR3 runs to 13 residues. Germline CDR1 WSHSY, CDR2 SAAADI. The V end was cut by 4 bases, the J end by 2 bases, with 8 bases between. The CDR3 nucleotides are TGCGCCAGCAGTGGAGTGGTAAACTATGGCTACACCTTC. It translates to CASSGVVNYGYTF.

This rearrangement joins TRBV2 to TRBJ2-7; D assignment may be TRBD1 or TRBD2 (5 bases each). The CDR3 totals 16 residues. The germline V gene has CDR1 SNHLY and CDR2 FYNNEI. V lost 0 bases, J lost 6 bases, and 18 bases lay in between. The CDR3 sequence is CASSEARLQGEGEQYF. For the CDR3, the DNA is TGTGCCAGCAGTGAAGCGCGTCTGCAGGGAGAGGGCGAGCAGTACTTC.

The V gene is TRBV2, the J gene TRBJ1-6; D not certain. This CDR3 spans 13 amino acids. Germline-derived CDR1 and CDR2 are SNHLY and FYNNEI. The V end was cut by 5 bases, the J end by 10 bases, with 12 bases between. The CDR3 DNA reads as TGTGCCAGCAGTAAAGAACCGGGGTCACCCCTCCACTTT. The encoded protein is CASSKEPGSPLHF.

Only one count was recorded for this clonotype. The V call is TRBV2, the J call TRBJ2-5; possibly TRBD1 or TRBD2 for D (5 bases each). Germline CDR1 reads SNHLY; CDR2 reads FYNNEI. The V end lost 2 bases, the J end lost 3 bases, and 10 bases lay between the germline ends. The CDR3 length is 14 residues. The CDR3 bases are TGTGCCAGCAGTGAAAGTCTGGGGGAAGAGACCCAGTACTTC. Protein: CASSESLGEETQYF. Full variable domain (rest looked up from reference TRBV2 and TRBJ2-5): EPEVTQTPSHQVTQMGQEVILRCVPISNHLYFYWYRQILGQKVEFLVSFYNNEISEKSEIFDDQFSVERPDGSNFTLKIRSTKLEDSAMYFCASSESLGEETQYFGPGTRLLVL.